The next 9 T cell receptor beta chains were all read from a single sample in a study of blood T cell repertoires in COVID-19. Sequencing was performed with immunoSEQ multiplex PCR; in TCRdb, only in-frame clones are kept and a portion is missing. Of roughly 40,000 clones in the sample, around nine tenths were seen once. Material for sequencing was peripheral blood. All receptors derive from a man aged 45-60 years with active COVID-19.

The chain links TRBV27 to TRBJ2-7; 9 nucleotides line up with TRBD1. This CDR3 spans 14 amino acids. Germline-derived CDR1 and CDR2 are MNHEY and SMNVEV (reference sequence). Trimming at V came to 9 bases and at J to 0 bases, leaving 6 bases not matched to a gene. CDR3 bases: TGTGCCAGTAGGGGACAGGGCTTCTCCTACGAGCAGTACTTC. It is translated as CASRGQGFSYEQYF.

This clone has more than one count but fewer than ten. Here the CDR3 reads CASSPRQGNGYTF. CDR3 DNA: TGTGCCAGCAGTCCGAGGCAGGGAAATGGCTACACCTTC. The chain is built from TRBV3-1 (or the pseudogene TRBV3-2) and TRBJ1-2, with a possible D match to TRBD1 (5 bases). From germline, CDR1 is LGHDT and CDR2 YNNKEL (reference sequence). Trimming shortened V by 6 bases and J by 6 bases, and 14 bases separated the two germline ends. This CDR3 is 13 amino acids long.

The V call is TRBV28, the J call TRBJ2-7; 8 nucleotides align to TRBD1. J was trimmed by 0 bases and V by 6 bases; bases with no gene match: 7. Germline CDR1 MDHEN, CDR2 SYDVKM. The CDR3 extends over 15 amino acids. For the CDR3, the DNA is TGTGCCAGCAGCACCCTCGGGACAGGCTCCTACGAGCAGTACTTC. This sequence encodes CASSTLGTGSYEQYF.

CDR3 coding DNA: TGCGCCAGCAGTATGGACAGGGTTCACACCGGGGAGCTGTTTTTT. Its translation is CASSMDRVHTGELFF. The J gene is TRBJ2-2, the V gene TRBV5-1; TRBD1 aligns across 8 bases. The CDR3 spans 15 residues. CDR1 and CDR2 (germline): SGHRS, YFSETQ. Losses at the gene ends were 5 bases for V and 3 bases for J; bases not matched to a gene: 6.

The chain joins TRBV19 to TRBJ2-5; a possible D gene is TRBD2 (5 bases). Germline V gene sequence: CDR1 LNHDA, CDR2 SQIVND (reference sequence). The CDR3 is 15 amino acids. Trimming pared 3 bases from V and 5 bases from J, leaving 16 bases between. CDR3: CASSMRVSFLETQYF. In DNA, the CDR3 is TGTGCCAGTAGTATGCGGGTGTCGTTTCTGGAGACCCAGTACTTC.

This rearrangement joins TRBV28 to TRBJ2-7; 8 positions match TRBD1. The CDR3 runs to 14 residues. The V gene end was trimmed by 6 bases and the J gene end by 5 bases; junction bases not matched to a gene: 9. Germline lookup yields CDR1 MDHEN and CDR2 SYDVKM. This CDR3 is CASSLHRGRNEQYF. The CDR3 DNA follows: TGTGCCAGCAGCCTCCACAGGGGGAGGAACGAGCAGTACTTC.

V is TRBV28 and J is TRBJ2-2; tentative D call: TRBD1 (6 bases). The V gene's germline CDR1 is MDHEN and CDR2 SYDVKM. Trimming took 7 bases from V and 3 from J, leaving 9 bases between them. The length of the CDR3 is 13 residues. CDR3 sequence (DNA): TGTGCCAGCAAACAGGGCGACACCGGGGAGCTGTTTTTT. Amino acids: CASKQGDTGELFF.

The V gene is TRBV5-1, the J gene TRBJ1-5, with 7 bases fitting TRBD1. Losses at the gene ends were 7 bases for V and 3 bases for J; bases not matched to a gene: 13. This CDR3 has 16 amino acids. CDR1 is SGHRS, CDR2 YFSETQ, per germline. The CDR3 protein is CASGDSTGKNNQPQHF. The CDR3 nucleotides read TGCGCCAGCGGGGACTCGACAGGGAAAAACAATCAGCCCCAGCATTTT.

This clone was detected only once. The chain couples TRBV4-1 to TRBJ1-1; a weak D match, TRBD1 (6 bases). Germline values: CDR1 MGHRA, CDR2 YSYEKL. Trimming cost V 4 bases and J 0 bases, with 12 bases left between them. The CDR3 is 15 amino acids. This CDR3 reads CASSLREGVNTEAFF. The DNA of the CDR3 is TGCGCCAGCAGCCTTAGAGAGGGGGTGAACACTGAAGCTTTCTTT.